Sequencing of this T cell receptor (beta chain) was carried out in a study of shared T cell receptors in the human thymus. The protocol was immunoSEQ multiplex PCR, while the TCRdb copy is restricted to in-frame clones and leaves out a portion. The sample includes approximately 730,000 clones, approximately 85% of them seen just once. There are 15 residues in the CDR3. Germline V lookup: CDR1 PRHDT, CDR2 FYEKMQ (reference sequence). V was clipped by 3 bases and J by 4 bases, with 12 bases between them. A further study also used this sample, focusing on human thymus T cells. That study reports: Biased V and J segment usage appeared in thymus and peripheral blood.

The V call is TRBV13, the J call TRBJ1-4; tentatively, D is TRBD1 (6 bases). Sequencing was carried out using thymocytes. This TCR came from a girl under three years old with a congenital heart defect. CDR3 sequence (DNA): TGTGCCAGCAGCTTTTTGGTCAGGGGTAATGAAAAACTGTTTTTT. Its translation is CASSFLVRGNEKLFF.